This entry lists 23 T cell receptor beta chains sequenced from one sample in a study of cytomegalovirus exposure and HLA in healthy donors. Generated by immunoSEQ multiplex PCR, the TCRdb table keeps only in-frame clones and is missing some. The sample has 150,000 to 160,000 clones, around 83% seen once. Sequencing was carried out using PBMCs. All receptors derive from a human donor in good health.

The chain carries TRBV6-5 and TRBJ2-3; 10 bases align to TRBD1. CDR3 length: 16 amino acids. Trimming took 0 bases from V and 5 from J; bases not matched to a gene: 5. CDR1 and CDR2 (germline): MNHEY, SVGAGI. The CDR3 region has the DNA TGTGCCAGCAGTTACTCCGGGACAGGGGATGGAGATACGCAGTATTTT. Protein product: CASSYSGTGDGDTQYF.

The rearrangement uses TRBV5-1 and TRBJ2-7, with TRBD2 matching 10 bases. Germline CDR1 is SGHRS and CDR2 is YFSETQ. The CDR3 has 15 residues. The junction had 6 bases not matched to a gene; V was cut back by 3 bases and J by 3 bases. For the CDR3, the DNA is TGCGCCAGCAGCTGGACTAGCGGAAATAACTACGAGCAGTACTTC. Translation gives CASSWTSGNNYEQYF.

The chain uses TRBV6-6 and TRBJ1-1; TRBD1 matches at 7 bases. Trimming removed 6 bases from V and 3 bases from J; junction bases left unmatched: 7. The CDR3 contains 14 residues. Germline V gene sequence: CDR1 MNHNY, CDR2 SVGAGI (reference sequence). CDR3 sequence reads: CASSQTGRDTEAFF. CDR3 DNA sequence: TGTGCCAGCAGCCAGACAGGGCGGGACACTGAAGCTTTCTTT.

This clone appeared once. Written as DNA, the CDR3 is TGCAGCGGGGTTACAGGGAACTACGAGCAGTACTTC. Its protein product is CSGVTGNYEQYF. The chain has TRBV29-1 and TRBJ2-7; D possibly corresponds to TRBD1 (6 bases). V shed 7 bases and J shed 3 bases, with 13 bases lying between them. The CDR3 length is 12 residues. Per germline, CDR1 SQVTM and CDR2 ANQGSEA.

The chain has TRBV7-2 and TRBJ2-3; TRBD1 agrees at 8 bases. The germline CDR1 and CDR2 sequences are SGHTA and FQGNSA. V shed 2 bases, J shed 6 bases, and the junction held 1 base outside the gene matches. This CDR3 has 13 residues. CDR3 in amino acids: CASSLQGADTQYF. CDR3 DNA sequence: TGTGCCAGCAGCTTACAGGGGGCGGATACGCAGTATTTT.

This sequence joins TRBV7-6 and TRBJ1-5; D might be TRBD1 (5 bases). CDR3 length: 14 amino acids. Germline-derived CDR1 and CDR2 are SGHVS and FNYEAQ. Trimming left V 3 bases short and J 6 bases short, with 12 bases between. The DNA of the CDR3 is TGTGCCAGCAGCTTTCAGGGAATAGGTCAGCCCCAGCATTTT. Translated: CASSFQGIGQPQHF.

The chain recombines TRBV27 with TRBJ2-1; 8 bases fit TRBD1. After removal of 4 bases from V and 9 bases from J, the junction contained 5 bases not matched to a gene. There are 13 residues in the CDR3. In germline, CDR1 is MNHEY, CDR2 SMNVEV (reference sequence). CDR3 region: CASSSTGGGEQFF. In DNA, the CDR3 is TGTGCCAGCAGTTCCACAGGGGGTGGTGAGCAGTTCTTC.

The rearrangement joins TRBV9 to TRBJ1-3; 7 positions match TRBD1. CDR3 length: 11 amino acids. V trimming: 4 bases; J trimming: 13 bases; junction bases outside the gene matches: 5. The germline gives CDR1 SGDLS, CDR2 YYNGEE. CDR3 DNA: TGTGCCAGCAGCACCGGGACAGCAATATATTTT. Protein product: CASSTGTAIYF.

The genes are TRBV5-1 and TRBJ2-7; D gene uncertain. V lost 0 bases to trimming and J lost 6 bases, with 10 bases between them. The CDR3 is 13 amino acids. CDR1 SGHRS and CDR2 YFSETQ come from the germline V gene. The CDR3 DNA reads TGCGCCAGCAGCTTGGAGACGGGTACCGAGCAGTACTTC. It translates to CASSLETGTEQYF.

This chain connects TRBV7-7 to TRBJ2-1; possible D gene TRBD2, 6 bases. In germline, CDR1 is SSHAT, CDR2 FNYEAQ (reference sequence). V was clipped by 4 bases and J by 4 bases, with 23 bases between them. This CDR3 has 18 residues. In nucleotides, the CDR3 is TGTGCCAGCAGCTACGACCGGGCCCTCGAGGGAGGATACAATGAGCAGTTCTTC. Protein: CASSYDRALEGGYNEQFF.

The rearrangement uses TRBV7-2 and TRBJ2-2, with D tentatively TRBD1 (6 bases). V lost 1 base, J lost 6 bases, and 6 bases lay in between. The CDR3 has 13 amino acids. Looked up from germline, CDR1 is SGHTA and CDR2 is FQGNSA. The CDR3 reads CASSLGTAGELFF. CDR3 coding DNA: TGTGCCAGCAGCTTAGGGACAGCCGGGGAGCTGTTTTTT.

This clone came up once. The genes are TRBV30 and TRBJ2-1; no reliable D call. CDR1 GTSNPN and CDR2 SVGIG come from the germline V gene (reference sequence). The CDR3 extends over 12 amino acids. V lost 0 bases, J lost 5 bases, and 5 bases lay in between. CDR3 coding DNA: TGTGCCTGGAGTGTACGGGACAATGAGCAGTTCTTC. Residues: CAWSVRDNEQFF.

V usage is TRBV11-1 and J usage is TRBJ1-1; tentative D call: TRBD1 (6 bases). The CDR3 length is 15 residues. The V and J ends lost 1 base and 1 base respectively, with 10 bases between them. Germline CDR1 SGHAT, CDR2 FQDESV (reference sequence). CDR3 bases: TGTGCCAGCAGCTTAGTCGGGACAAGGAACACTGAAGCTTTCTTT. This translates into CASSLVGTRNTEAFF.

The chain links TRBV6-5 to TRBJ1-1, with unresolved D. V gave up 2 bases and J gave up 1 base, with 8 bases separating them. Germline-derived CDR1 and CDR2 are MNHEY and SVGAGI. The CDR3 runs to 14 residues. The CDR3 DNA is TGTGCCAGCAGTTACGAGGCACGGAACACTGAAGCTTTCTTT. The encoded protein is CASSYEARNTEAFF.

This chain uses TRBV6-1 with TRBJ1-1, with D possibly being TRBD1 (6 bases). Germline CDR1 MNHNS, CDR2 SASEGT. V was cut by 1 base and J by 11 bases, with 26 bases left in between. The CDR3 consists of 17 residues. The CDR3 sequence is CASSEGAGALRGVSAFF. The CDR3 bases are TGTGCCAGCAGTGAAGGGGCAGGGGCGCTTAGAGGGGTGTCGGCTTTCTTT.

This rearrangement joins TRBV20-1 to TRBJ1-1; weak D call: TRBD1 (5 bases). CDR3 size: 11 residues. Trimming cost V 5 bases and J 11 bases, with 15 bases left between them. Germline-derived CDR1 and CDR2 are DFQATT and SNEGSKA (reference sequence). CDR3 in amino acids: CSALVAGYAFF. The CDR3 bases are TGCAGTGCTCTAGTGGCAGGGTATGCTTTCTTT.

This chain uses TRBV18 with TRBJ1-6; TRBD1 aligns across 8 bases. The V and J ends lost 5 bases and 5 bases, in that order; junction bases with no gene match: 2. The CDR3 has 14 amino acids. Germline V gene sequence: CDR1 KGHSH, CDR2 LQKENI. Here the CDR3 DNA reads TGTGCCAGCTCAAGACAGGGGCATAATTCACCCCTCCACTTT. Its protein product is CASSRQGHNSPLHF.

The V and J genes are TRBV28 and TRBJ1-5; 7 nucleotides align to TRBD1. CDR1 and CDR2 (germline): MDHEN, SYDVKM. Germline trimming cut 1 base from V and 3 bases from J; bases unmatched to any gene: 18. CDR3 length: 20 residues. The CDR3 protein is CASSLSQSIKDREHNQPQHF. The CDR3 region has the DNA TGTGCCAGCAGTTTATCTCAGTCGATAAAAGACAGGGAGCACAATCAGCCCCAGCATTTT.

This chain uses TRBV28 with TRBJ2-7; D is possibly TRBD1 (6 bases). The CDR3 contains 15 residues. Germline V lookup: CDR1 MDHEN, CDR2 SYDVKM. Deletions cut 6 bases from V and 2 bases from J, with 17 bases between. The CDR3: CASSPSDRRAYEQYF. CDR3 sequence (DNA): TGTGCCAGCAGCCCGTCCGACAGGAGAGCCTACGAGCAGTACTTC.

CDR3 in amino acids: CASSSRAGGTTDTQYF. Written as DNA, the CDR3 is TGCGCCAGCAGCTCTAGGGCGGGAGGGACCACAGATACGCAGTATTTT. The genes are TRBV5-1 and TRBJ2-3; TRBD2 agrees at 9 bases. CDR1 SGHRS and CDR2 YFSETQ come from the germline V gene. The CDR3 contains 16 residues. Trimming at V came to 3 bases and at J to 2 bases, leaving 7 bases not matched to a gene.

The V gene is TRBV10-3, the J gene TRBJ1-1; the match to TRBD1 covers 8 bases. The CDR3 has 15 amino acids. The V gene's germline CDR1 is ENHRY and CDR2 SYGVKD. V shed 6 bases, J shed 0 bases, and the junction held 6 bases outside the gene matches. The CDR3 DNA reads TGTGCCATCAGCCGGGACAGGAGTATGAACACTGAAGCTTTCTTT. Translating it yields CAISRDRSMNTEAFF.

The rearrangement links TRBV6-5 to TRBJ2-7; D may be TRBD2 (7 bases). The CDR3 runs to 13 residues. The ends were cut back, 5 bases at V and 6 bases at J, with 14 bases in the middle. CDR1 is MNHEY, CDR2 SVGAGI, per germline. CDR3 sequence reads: CASSGGGRSEQYF. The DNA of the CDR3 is TGTGCCAGCAGTGGGGGGGGCCGGAGCGAGCAGTACTTC.

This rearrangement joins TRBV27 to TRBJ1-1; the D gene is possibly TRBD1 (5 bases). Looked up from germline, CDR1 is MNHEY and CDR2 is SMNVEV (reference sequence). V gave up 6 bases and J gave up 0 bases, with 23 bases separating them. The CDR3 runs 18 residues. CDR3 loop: CASSQMRGGEIMNTEAFF. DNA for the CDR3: TGTGCCAGCAGCCAGATGCGGGGGGGAGAAATTATGAACACTGAAGCTTTCTTT.